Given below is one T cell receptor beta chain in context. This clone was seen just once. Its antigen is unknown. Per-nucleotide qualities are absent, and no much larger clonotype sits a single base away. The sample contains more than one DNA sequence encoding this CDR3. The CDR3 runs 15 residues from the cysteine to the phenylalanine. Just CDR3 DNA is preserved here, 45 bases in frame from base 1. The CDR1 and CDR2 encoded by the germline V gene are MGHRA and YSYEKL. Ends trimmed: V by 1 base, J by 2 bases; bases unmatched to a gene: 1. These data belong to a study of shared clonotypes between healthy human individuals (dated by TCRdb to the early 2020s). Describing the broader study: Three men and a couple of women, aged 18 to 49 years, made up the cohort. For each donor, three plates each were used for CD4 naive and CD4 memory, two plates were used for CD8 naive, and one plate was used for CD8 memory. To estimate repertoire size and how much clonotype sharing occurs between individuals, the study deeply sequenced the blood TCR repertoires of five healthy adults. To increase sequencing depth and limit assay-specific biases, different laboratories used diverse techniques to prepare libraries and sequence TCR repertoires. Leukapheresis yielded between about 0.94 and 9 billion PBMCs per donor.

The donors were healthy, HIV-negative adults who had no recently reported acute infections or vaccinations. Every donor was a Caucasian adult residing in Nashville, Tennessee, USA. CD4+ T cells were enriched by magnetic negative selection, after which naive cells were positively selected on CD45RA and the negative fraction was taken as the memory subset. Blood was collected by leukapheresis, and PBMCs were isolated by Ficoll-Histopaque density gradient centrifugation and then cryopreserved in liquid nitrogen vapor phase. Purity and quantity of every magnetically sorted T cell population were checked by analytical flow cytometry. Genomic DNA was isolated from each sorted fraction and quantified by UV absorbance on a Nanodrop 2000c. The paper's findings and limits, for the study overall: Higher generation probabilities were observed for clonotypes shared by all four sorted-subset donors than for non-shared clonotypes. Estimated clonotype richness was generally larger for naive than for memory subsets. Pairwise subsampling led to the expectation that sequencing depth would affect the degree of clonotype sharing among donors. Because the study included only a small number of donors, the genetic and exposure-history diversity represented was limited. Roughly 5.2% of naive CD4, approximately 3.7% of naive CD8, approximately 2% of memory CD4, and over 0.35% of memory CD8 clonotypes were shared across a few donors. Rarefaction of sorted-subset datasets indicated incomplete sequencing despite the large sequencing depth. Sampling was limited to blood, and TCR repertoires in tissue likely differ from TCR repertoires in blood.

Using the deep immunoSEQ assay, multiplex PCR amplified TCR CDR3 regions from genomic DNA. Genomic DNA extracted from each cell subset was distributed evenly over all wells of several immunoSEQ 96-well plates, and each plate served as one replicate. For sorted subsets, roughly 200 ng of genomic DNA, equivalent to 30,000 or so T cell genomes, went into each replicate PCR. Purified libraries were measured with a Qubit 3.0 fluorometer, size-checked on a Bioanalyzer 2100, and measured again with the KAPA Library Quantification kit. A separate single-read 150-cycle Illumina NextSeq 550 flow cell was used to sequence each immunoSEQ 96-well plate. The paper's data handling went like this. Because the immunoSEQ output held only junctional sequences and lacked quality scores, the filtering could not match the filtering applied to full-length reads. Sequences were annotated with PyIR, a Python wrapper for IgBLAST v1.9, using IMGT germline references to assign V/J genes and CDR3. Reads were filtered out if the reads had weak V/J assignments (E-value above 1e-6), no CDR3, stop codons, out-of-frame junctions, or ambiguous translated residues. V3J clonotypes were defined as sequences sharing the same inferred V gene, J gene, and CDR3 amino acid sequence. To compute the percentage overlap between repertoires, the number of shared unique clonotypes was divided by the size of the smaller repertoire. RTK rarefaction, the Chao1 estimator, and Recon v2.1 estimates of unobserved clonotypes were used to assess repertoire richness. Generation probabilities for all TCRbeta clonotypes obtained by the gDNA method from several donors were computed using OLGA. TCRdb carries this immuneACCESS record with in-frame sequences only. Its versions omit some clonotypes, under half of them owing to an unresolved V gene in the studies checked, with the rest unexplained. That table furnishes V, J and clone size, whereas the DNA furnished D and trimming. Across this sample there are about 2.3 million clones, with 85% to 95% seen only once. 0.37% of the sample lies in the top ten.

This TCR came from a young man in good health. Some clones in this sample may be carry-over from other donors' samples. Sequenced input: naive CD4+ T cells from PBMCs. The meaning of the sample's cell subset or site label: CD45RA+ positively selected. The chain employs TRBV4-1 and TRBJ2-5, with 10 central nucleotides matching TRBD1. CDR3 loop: CASSQGTGGQETQYF. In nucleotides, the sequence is TGCGCCAGCAGCCAAGGGACAGGGGGGCAAGAGACCCAGTACTTC.